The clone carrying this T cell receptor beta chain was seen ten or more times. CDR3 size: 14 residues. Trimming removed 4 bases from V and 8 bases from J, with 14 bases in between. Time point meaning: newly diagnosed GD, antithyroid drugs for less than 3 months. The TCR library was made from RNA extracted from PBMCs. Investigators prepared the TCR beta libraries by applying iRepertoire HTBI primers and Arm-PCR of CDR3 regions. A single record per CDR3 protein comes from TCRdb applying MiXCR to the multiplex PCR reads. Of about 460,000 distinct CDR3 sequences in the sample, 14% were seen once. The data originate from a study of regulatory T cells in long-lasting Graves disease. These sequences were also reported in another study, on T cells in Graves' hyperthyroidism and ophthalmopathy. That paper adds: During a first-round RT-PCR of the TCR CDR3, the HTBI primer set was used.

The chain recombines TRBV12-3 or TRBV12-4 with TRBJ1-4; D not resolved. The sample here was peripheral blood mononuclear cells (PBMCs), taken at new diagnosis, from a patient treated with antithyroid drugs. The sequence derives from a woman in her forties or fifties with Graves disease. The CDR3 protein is CASSSDPNREKLFF. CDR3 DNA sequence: TGTGCCAGCAGTTCCGACCCTAATAGGGAAAAACTGTTTTTT.